The sequence of this T cell receptor beta chain was determined in a study of Ad26.COV2.S vaccination and SARS-CoV-2 variants. Sequencing used immunoSEQ multiplex PCR; TCRdb keeps in-frame clones, though not all of them. The table lists 440,000 or so clones, around 92% of them singletons. Whole-study findings and limits: The authors reported substantial breadth in spike-specific CD8+ and CD4+ T cell responses after vaccination.

Treatment indicated: about 20 received Ad26.COV2.S at low or high dose, single or two shots; about 5 received placebo; per-sample allocation not given. All samples were drawn on day 63, counting from the first vaccine or placebo injection. For this clone: Antigen specificity is unknown.

The source is a person aged 18 to 65 who received the Ad26.COV2.S COVID-19 vaccine or a placebo. This material consisted of peripheral blood, taken in a trial of Ad26.COV2.S vaccine versus placebo.

The CDR3 sequence is CASSQDVSGRDLFSSNQPQHF. CDR3 nucleotide sequence: TGCGCCAGCAGCCAAGATGTATCAGGGAGGGACCTTTTCTCTAGCAATCAGCCCCAGCATTTT. The V and J genes are TRBV4-3 and TRBJ1-5, with D maybe TRBD1 (5 bases). The CDR3 is made up of 21 amino acids. Trimming removed 0 bases from V and 0 bases from J, with 24 bases in between. The V gene's germline CDR1 is LGHNA and CDR2 YSLEER.